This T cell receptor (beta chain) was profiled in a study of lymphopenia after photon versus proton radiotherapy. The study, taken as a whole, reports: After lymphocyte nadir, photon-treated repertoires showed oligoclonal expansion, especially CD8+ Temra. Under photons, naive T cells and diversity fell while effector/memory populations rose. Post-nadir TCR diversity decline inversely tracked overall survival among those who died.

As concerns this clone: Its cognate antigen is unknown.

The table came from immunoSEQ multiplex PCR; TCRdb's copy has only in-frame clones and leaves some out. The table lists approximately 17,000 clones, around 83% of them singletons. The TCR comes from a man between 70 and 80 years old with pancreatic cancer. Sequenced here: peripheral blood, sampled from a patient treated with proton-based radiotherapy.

CDR3 region: CASSPDRDNEQFF. For the CDR3, the DNA is TGTGCCAGCAGCCCCGACAGGGACAATGAGCAGTTCTTC. V gene TRBV11-2 combines with J gene TRBJ2-1, with 7 bases aligning to TRBD1. Germline values: CDR1 SGHAT, CDR2 FQNNGV. CDR3 length: 13 residues. Trimming cost V 5 bases and J 5 bases; bases outside gene matches: 3.